A selection of T cell receptor beta chains follows, all from one sample in a study of blood T cell repertoires in COVID-19. The repertoire was sequenced with immunoSEQ multiplex PCR; TCRdb's copy has only in-frame clones and lacks some. The table has roughly 250,000 clones, 84% seen once. Input material: peripheral blood. The receptor set was obtained from a human donor in a cohort sampled during active COVID-19. Both conserved end residues are part of each CDR3. Each record gives: J gene, V gene, D gene, CDR3 protein. The D gene is left open where the match is weak.

J: TRBJ1-5
V: TRBV19
D: TRBD1
CDR3: CASRPLTGSNQPQHF

J: TRBJ1-6
V: TRBV6-2/TRBV6-3
D: NA
CDR3: CASSYFRSSYNSPLHF

J: TRBJ2-3
V: TRBV19
D: TRBD2
CDR3: CASSIWPSARGGIDTQYF

J: TRBJ2-7
V: TRBV7-9
D: NA
CDR3: CASSLGSGREQYF

J: TRBJ2-2
V: TRBV24-1
D: NA
CDR3: CATDDSTTGELFF

J: TRBJ1-4
V: TRBV11-2
D: NA
CDR3: CASRQGKEKLFF

J: TRBJ2-3
V: TRBV6-6
D: NA
CDR3: CASSHLTSRDTQYF

J: TRBJ2-1
V: TRBV14
D: NA
CDR3: CASTLASANEQFF

J: TRBJ1-4
V: TRBV4-2
D: TRBD1
CDR3: CASSQEGQGSNEKLFF

J: TRBJ2-2
V: TRBV7-8
D: NA
CDR3: CASSTLSTGELFF

J: TRBJ1-1
V: TRBV19
D: NA
CDR3: CASSIASGVTTEAFF

J: TRBJ2-1
V: TRBV9
D: TRBD2
CDR3: CASSVAGESYNEQFF

J: TRBJ1-4
V: TRBV11-2
D: NA
CDR3: CASSASGGGGEKLFF

J: TRBJ1-2
V: TRBV6-5
D: NA
CDR3: CASRPTGNYGYTF

J: TRBJ2-5
V: TRBV24-1
D: TRBD1
CDR3: CATSDDGQGAGETQYF

J: TRBJ2-5
V: TRBV14
D: TRBD1
CDR3: CASSQAAGGGETQYF

J: TRBJ2-1
V: TRBV14
D: TRBD2
CDR3: CASSQGGRGNEQFF

J: TRBJ2-3
V: TRBV10-3
D: NA
CDR3: CAISGVEGFADTQYF

J: TRBJ2-2
V: TRBV3-1/TRBV3-2
D: TRBD2
CDR3: CASSPKGLGIPNTGELFF

J: TRBJ2-5
V: TRBV28
D: NA
CDR3: CASSLPRQETQYF

J: TRBJ1-1
V: TRBV9
D: NA
CDR3: CASSASVGNTEAFF

J: TRBJ1-1
V: TRBV19
D: TRBD1
CDR3: CASSWDSNTEAFF

J: TRBJ2-6
V: TRBV5-6
D: TRBD1
CDR3: CASRQGPRSGANVLTF

J: TRBJ2-3
V: TRBV5-1
D: TRBD2
CDR3: CASSLALRTSGVPDTQYF

J: TRBJ2-2
V: TRBV7-2
D: NA
CDR3: CASSLGLDRTGELFF

J: TRBJ2-1
V: TRBV20-1
D: TRBD2
CDR3: CSASGGTSGRNEQFF

J: TRBJ2-3
V: TRBV11-2
D: NA
CDR3: CASSLGGVYTDTQYF

J: TRBJ1-2
V: TRBV7-8
D: TRBD1
CDR3: CASSPGQVEGYTF

J: TRBJ2-3
V: TRBV25-1
D: NA
CDR3: CASSGRTGFITDTQYF

J: TRBJ1-4
V: TRBV2
D: NA
CDR3: CASRTSSTNEKLFF

J: TRBJ2-7
V: TRBV2
D: NA
CDR3: CASKIRNTYEQYF

J: TRBJ1-3
V: TRBV20-1
D: TRBD1
CDR3: CSASNRGNTIYF

J: TRBJ2-3
V: TRBV27
D: NA
CDR3: CASSSLASTDTQYF

J: TRBJ2-7
V: TRBV6-5
D: TRBD1
CDR3: CASRSTTGGRYEQYF

J: TRBJ2-5
V: TRBV7-9
D: TRBD2
CDR3: CASSLALAGTPLRKETQYF

J: TRBJ2-3
V: TRBV1
D: NA
CDR3: CTSSHSGGLAPSNPDTQYF

J: TRBJ2-7
V: TRBV5-1
D: NA
CDR3: CASRTDTSGQYF

J: TRBJ1-4
V: TRBV19
D: NA
CDR3: CASSLQVATNEKLFF

J: TRBJ1-1
V: TRBV6-2/TRBV6-3
D: NA
CDR3: CASSYTGQGTEAFF

J: TRBJ2-4
V: TRBV2
D: TRBD1
CDR3: CASSGDRGVLSKNIQYF

J: TRBJ2-3
V: TRBV18
D: NA
CDR3: CASSPQGGGSTDTQYF